The text below deals with one T cell receptor beta chain. The antigen remains undetermined. This specimen comes from a study of vaccination and CD4 T cells after COVID-19. The overall study: Those taking part got two shots of either the BNT162b2 or the mRNA-1273 vaccine.

V dropped 2 bases and J dropped 0; count of bases not matched to a gene: 7. Germline loops: CDR1 LNHNV, CDR2 YYDKDF (reference sequence). This CDR3 is built from 16 residues. Sequencing of cultured CD4+ T cell DNA used the Oncomine TCR Beta short-read assay. TCRdb re-called the PCR reads through MiXCR, storing one row per CDR3 protein. The data show more than 9,000 distinct CDR3 sequences, roughly 60% seen once. The sample's treatment: roughly 10-day PBMC culture with coronavirus spike peptide pools or control peptides (ViraFEST assay). The specimen sequenced was CD4+ T cells from blood, cultured in vitro. The chain employs TRBV15 and TRBJ2-7; 7 bases agree with TRBD1. The sequence was collected from a human donor who had recovered from COVID-19. CDR3 in amino acids: CATSRQYRDSSYEQYF. The CDR3 DNA reads TGTGCCACCAGCAGACAGTACCGGGACAGCTCCTACGAGCAGTACTTC.